This TCR beta chain stems from a study of shared clonotypes between healthy human individuals. Some clones are missing from TCRdb's copy, which holds only in-frame ones; the method was immunoSEQ multiplex PCR. This table has roughly 330,000 clones, approximately 74% appearing once. The CDR3 length is 13 residues. V was pared by 0 bases and J by 9 bases, with 11 bases between. Germline CDR1 LGHNA, CDR2 YSLEER. The sample taken for sequencing was memory CD4+ T cells sorted from blood. This sample's subset: CD45RA-negative fraction. This sequence joins TRBV4-3 and TRBJ1-2; a possible D gene is TRBD1 (5 bases). This clonotype was sampled from a man aged 25 to 40 in good health. CDR3 amino acids: CASSQDRGESYTF. CDR3 DNA: TGCGCCAGCAGCCAAGATAGGGGAGAGAGCTACACCTTC.